This TCR beta chain was sequenced in a study of a mutant IDH1 vaccine in newly diagnosed glioma (dated by TCRdb to the early 2020s). The study in broad terms: Eight vaccinations were administered to patients in weeks 1, 3, 5, 7, 11, 15, 19 and 23, corresponding to visits V03 through V10. In the chemotherapy-containing groups, vaccination started alongside temozolomide cycles, whereas in patients who had radiotherapy alone it started 4-6 weeks after radiotherapy. Of the 25 to 35 treated patients, around 60% were male and around 40% were female, and a mean age of around 40 years was recorded. Before enrollment, most patients had been given radiochemotherapy with temozolomide as standard therapy, while the rest had received either radiotherapy alone or temozolomide alone. Peripheral blood samples were drawn at six visits, namely V03 (baseline), V05, V07, V10, V12 and V13. For exploratory analyses, approximately 25 treated patients had longitudinal TCRB deep sequencing done wherever samples were available. General study outcomes and caveats: Immune responses induced by the vaccine were seen in 90% to 95% of patients across multiple MHC alleles. Availability determined which PBMC samples were chosen for TCRB deep sequencing. The authors stated that sample limitations prevented analyses of patient blood samples from being reproduced. Changes in the top peripheral T cell clonotypes picked up by TCRB sequencing did not appear to be linked to pseudoprogression.

Library method: the immunoSEQ multiplex PCR assay. Rearranged TCR beta chain sequences were amplified using the hsTCRB Kit according to the manufacturer's protocol. An Illumina MiSeq was used to sequence the TCRB libraries. Per the source publication's procedure: The proprietary platform of the kit vendor was used for demultiplexing, trimming and gene mapping. TCRdb took this table from immuneACCESS and kept in-frame rearrangements with V and J called. Such tables lack part of the clones; where checked against another copy, unresolved V genes explain under half of the gap, and the rest is unexplained. V, J and clone size derive from that table, while D and trimming were established from the DNA sequence. The sample contains some 42,000 clones, under 80% of them found a single time. The top ten constitute about 4.9% of the sample. In light of the paper, this sample's time point label describes: week 23, last vaccination. A 20-mer mutant IDH1 peptide at 300 micrograms in Montanide made up each vaccine dose, which was injected subcutaneously together with topical imiquimod. Donors had newly diagnosed WHO grade 3 or 4 IDH1-mutant astrocytomas with loss of nuclear ATRX. The samples were drawn from NOA16, a multicentre, single-arm, open-label phase I trial in Germany that tested a mutant IDH1 peptide vaccine in humans for the first time. Genomic DNA for TCRB sequencing was extracted from EDTA blood using the DNeasy Blood and Tissue Kit.

As regards this clone: Its target antigen remains unknown. No qualities accompany the bases; no much larger clone lies one base away.

The sequencing used PBMCs, collected from a glioma patient whose treatment included an IDH1 peptide vaccine. The source of this sequence is a middle-aged man with glioma.

The DNA is as follows: TGTGCCAGCGAAGCTTACGTAAACTCTGGAAACACCATATATTTT. It translates to CASEAYVNSGNTIYF. The chain is assembled from TRBV7-2 and TRBJ1-3; the D gene cannot be resolved reliably. V is cut by 8 bases and J by 0 bases, and the space between the germline ends is 14 bases. CDR3 length: 15 amino acids, cysteine to phenylalanine. CDR3 DNA is the only sequence kept; it has 45 bases, read in frame from the first base. CDR1 SGHTA and CDR2 FQGNSA were looked up in the germline V gene.